The 23 T cell receptor beta chains below come from one sample, sequenced in a study of blood T cell repertoires in COVID-19. TCRdb's table, derived via immunoSEQ multiplex PCR, lists solely in-frame clones and lacks some. The profile covers under 130,000 clones, with 70% to 90% appearing a single time and approximately 3.5% taken by the ten largest. Sequences were obtained from peripheral blood. The receptors shown here come from a human donor in a cohort sampled during active COVID-19.

V is TRBV30 and J is TRBJ2-1; 7 nucleotides match TRBD2. The CDR3 contains 15 residues. The trim removed 3 bases at V and 1 base at J, leaving 6 bases unmatched. Germline-derived CDR1 and CDR2 are GTSNPN and SVGIG (reference sequence). CDR3 protein: CAWRFSGASYNEQFF. CDR3 sequence (DNA): TGTGCCTGGAGGTTCAGCGGGGCTTCCTACAATGAGCAGTTCTTC.

The V call is TRBV4-1, the J call TRBJ1-2; 8 nucleotides match TRBD1. Trimming at V came to 4 bases and at J to 7 bases, leaving 11 bases not matched to a gene. CDR3 length: 15 amino acids. Looked up from germline, CDR1 is MGHRA and CDR2 is YSYEKL. CDR3 nucleotide sequence: TGCGCCAGCAGCCCAAGCACGGCACAGGGGGTTGGCTACACCTTC. This translates into CASSPSTAQGVGYTF.

A word on this clone: Other DNA sequences in the same sample also yield this CDR3. V and J are TRBV11-2 and TRBJ1-2; no clear D. The V gene lost 4 bases and the J gene lost 5 bases, with 20 bases spanning the gap. This CDR3 spans 16 amino acids. Per germline, CDR1 SGHAT and CDR2 FQNNGV. CDR3 sequence (DNA): TGTGCCAGCAGCTCCCAAATCCAGGCATCTCGATATGGCTACACCTTC. Amino acid sequence: CASSSQIQASRYGYTF.

The V and J genes are TRBV28 and TRBJ1-3; the D gene is possibly TRBD1 (6 bases). V lost 6 bases and J 4 bases, leaving 22 bases between the germline ends. Germline CDR1 MDHEN, CDR2 SYDVKM. The CDR3 loop spans 17 amino acids. The DNA of the CDR3 is TGTGCCAGCAGGCCCCAGCTCGGGACACCGATAGGAAACACCATATATTTT. Protein: CASRPQLGTPIGNTIYF.

The V call is TRBV9, the J call TRBJ2-5; no firm D call. The assigned J gene may be wrong: the sequence end matches TRBJ2-7 better. CDR3 length: 13 amino acids. Germline lookup yields CDR1 SGDLS and CDR2 YYNGEE. CDR3 sequence reads: CASSVATTYEQYF. Written as DNA, the CDR3 is TGTGCCAGCAGCGTAGCCACTACCTACGAGCAGTACTTC.

V gene TRBV5-4 combines with J gene TRBJ2-5; 8 nucleotides line up with TRBD1. The germline CDR1 and CDR2 sequences are SGHNT and YYREEE (reference sequence). The CDR3 is made up of 15 amino acids. V lost 1 base to trimming and J lost 5 bases; unmatched junction nucleotides: 7. The CDR3 nucleotides are TGTGCCAGCAGCTTGTATGGCAGGGGGCGCGAGACCCAGTACTTC. Amino acid sequence: CASSLYGRGRETQYF.

The chain links TRBV7-2 to TRBJ2-7, with 7 bases identical to TRBD2. Germline V CDR1 and CDR2: SGHTA, FQGNSA. The CDR3 loop spans 13 amino acids. The trim removed 4 bases at V and 2 bases at J, leaving 2 bases unmatched. The chain's CDR3 is CASSSGLAYEQYF. DNA for the CDR3: TGTGCCAGCAGCTCCGGACTAGCCTACGAGCAGTACTTC. Combining the CDR3 with reference TRBV7-2 and TRBJ2-7 gives the whole variable domain GAGVSQSPSNKVTEKGKDVELRCDPISGHTALYWYRQSLGQGLEFLIYFQGNSAPDKSGLPSDRFSAERTGGSVSTLTIQRTQQEDSAVYLCASSSGLAYEQYFGPGTRLTVT.

In this sample, this clone turned up once. The chain combines TRBV10-3 with TRBJ2-3, with 10 positions matching TRBD2. This CDR3 has 13 amino acids. From germline, CDR1 is ENHRY and CDR2 SYGVKD. V was pared by 10 bases and J by 1 base, with 2 bases of the junction left unmatched. CDR3 sequence (DNA): TGTGCCACCGGGACTAGCGGCACAGATACGCAGTATTTT. As protein: CATGTSGTDTQYF.

The chain couples TRBV28 to TRBJ2-5, with D possibly matching TRBD1 (7 bases). Trimming cost V 0 bases and J 1 base, with 12 bases left between them. The germline V gene has CDR1 MDHEN and CDR2 SYDVKM. The length of the CDR3 is 16 residues. The CDR3 DNA reads TGTGCCAGCAGTTTATGGGGAGGACAGGTCCAAGAGACCCAGTACTTC. It encodes CASSLWGGQVQETQYF.

Here the CDR3 reads CASTRGSSDIHEQYF. The CDR3 nucleotides read TGTGCCAGCACGAGGGGGAGTTCGGACATCCACGAGCAGTACTTC. V gene TRBV28 combines with J gene TRBJ2-7, with D tentatively TRBD1 (6 bases). Germline V lookup: CDR1 MDHEN, CDR2 SYDVKM. Trimming stripped 7 bases from V and 5 bases from J, with 21 bases between. The CDR3 covers 15 residues.

V usage is TRBV5-4 and J usage is TRBJ2-1; TRBD2 matches at 8 bases. J was trimmed by 9 bases and V by 1 base; bases with no gene match: 6. Per germline, CDR1 SGHNT and CDR2 YYREEE (reference sequence). This CDR3 has 14 amino acids. Here the CDR3 reads CASSLPGGFGEQFF. CDR3 DNA sequence: TGTGCCAGCAGCTTGCCGGGGGGGTTCGGTGAGCAGTTCTTC.

This sequence joins TRBV7-2 and TRBJ1-1; D might be TRBD1 (5 bases). In germline, CDR1 is SGHTA, CDR2 FQGNSA. This CDR3 is built from 15 residues. Trimming removed 1 base at V and 3 bases at J, with 12 bases between. The CDR3 DNA follows: TGTGCCAGCAGCTTAGAAGGGGCGTGGGACACTGAAGCTTTCTTT. Translating gives CASSLEGAWDTEAFF.

This clone has just one count. V gene TRBV12-3 or TRBV12-4 combines with J gene TRBJ2-7, with D perhaps matching TRBD1 (6 bases). The CDR3 covers 12 residues. Between the trimmed V and J ends, which lost 1 base and 13 bases, there was a span of 14 bases. The CDR3 is CASSLGQGSEYF. In DNA, the CDR3 is TGTGCCAGCAGTTTAGGGCAGGGGTCCGAATACTTC.

CDR3 sequence (DNA): TGTGCCAGCGGTCAATTAGCCTCCGAGCAGTACTTC. Translating it yields CASGQLASEQYF. The J gene is TRBJ2-7, the V gene TRBV12-1; the table assigns TRBD2, which was not confirmed against the DNA. TRBV12-1 is a known pseudogene. The CDR3 runs to 12 residues.

This clone was observed a single time. The rearrangement uses TRBV28 and TRBJ2-5, with TRBD1 matching 9 bases. The J segment lost 4 bases and the V segment lost 4 bases, leaving 4 bases of the junction unmatched. The germline V gene encodes CDR1 MDHEN and CDR2 SYDVKM. The CDR3 extends over 14 amino acids. The CDR3 loop is CASSSRTGVETQYF. The CDR3 nucleotides read TGTGCCAGCAGTTCGAGGACAGGGGTAGAGACCCAGTACTTC.

This clone has more than one count but fewer than ten. This chain uses TRBV19 with TRBJ2-7; D not certain. Trimming removed 3 bases from V and 4 bases from J, with 19 bases in between. CDR1 is LNHDA, CDR2 SQIVND, per germline (reference sequence). The CDR3 extends over 16 amino acids. The CDR3 nucleotides read TGTGCCAGTAGTATCTCTTCGGGTTCTCCCAAATACGAGCAGTACTTC. This encodes CASSISSGSPKYEQYF.

The V call is TRBV27, the J call TRBJ1-1, with D maybe TRBD1 (5 bases). The germline gives CDR1 MNHEY, CDR2 SMNVEV (reference sequence). The CDR3 loop spans 15 amino acids. V was clipped by 4 bases and J by 3 bases, with 15 bases between them. CDR3 nucleotide sequence: TGTGCCAGCAGTTCCGGAGTTGGGGCCTACACTGAAGCTTTCTTT. Its translation: CASSSGVGAYTEAFF.

The rearrangement uses TRBV6-4 and TRBJ2-2; 10 nucleotides line up with TRBD1. This CDR3 contains 15 residues. Per germline, CDR1 MRHNA and CDR2 SNTAGT. J gave up 3 bases and V 6 bases, and 4 bases lay outside the gene matches. Here the CDR3 DNA reads TGTGCCAGCAGAAGGGGGACAGGGGACACCGGGGAGCTGTTTTTT. Amino acids: CASRRGTGDTGELFF.

The chain carries TRBV18 and TRBJ1-3, with unresolved D. From germline, CDR1 is KGHSH and CDR2 LQKENI. CDR3 size: 12 residues. V lost 6 bases to trimming and J lost 0 bases, with 3 bases between them. Written as DNA, the CDR3 is TGTGCCAGCTCCCTCTCTGGAAACACCATATATTTT. Protein sequence: CASSLSGNTIYF. The full variable domain, in which reference TRBV18 and TRBJ1-3 provide the parts outside the CDR3, is NAGVMQNPRHLVRRRGQEARLRCSPMKGHSHVYWYRQLPEEGLKFMVYLQKENIIDESGMPKERFSAEFPKEGPSILRIQQVVRGDSAAYFCASSLSGNTIYFGEGSWLTVV.

This clone has more than one count but fewer than ten. This rearrangement joins TRBV7-2 to TRBJ2-7; 9 nucleotides agree with TRBD2. Trimming at V came to 4 bases and at J to 0 bases, leaving 1 base not matched to a gene. CDR1 and CDR2 from the germline V gene are SGHTA and FQGNSA. The CDR3 consists of 14 residues. The CDR3 DNA follows: TGTGCCAGCAGCTATAGCGGGAGCTCCTACGAGCAGTACTTC. This sequence encodes CASSYSGSSYEQYF.

This clone appeared once. This chain links TRBV11-2 with TRBJ1-3, with no clear D. Germline assignment: CDR1 SGHAT and CDR2 FQNNGV. V gave up 1 base and J gave up 4 bases, with 8 bases separating them. The CDR3 covers 14 residues. CDR3 loop: CASSLVSLGNTIYF. The CDR3 nucleotides are TGTGCCAGCAGCTTAGTCTCCCTCGGAAACACCATATATTTT. The full variable domain, in which reference TRBV11-2 and TRBJ1-3 provide the parts outside the CDR3, is EAGVAQSPRYKIIEKRQSVAFWCNPISGHATLYWYQQILGQGPKLLIQFQNNGVVDDSQLPKDRFSAERLKGVDSTLKIQPAKLEDSAVYLCASSLVSLGNTIYFGEGSWLTVV.

The gene calls are TRBV7-9 and TRBJ1-2; 7 bases align to TRBD1. V shed 8 bases and J 2 bases; nucleotides not matched to a gene: 11. The CDR3 length is 15 residues. Germline-derived CDR1 and CDR2 are SEHNR and FQNEAQ (reference sequence). The chain's CDR3 is CASYQQGVGNYGYTF. In nucleotides, the CDR3 is TGTGCCAGCTACCAGCAGGGGGTGGGCAACTATGGCTACACCTTC.

The chain carries TRBV10-3 and TRBJ1-5, with D hard to call. Trimming pared 7 bases from V and 3 bases from J, leaving 25 bases between. Germline values: CDR1 ENHRY, CDR2 SYGVKD. This CDR3 comprises 18 residues. CDR3 sequence reads: CAITQKGDRNGSNQPQHF. CDR3 DNA sequence: TGTGCCATCACCCAGAAGGGAGACCGGAATGGTTCCAATCAGCCCCAGCATTTT.